These T cell receptor beta chains were read from a single sample in a study of blood T cell repertoires in COVID-19. Assay used: immunoSEQ multiplex PCR; TCRdb lists only in-frame clones, some missing. The sample includes about 310,000 clones, under 90% of them seen just once. The sequenced material came from PBMCs or T cells enriched from blood (not recorded which). Receptor source: a woman in her twenties or thirties who had recovered from COVID-19. Each CDR3 is given with its conserved first and last residue. The D gene is left open where the match is weak. Rows may omit the clone size; those that give it use once, few, many or a size class.

.	.	TRBV13	TRBJ2-7	TGTGCCAGCAGCCCATCCCGTTGGCGGTCTGTCGAGCAGTACTTC	CASSPSRWRSVEQYF
.	.	TRBV5-8	TRBJ2-1	TGTGCCAGCAGCTTCAGAGCAGGCCCTAACTCGAAGACCTTCTTC	CASSFRAGPNSKTFF
few	TRBD1	TRBV19	TRBJ2-3	TGTGCCAGTAGTATATTTGGGACAGGGCGAGGAGATACGCAGTATTTT	CASSIFGTGRGDTQYF
.	TRBD1	TRBV5-1	TRBJ1-1	TGCGCCAGCAGGACAGGGGGAATGGAAGCTTTCTTT	CASRTGGMEAFF
once	TRBD1	TRBV6-2/TRBV6-3	TRBJ1-1	TGTGCCAGCAGTTACACCTTTTACGGGACAGGGTTCGGGAACACTGAAGCTTTCTTT	CASSYTFYGTGFGNTEAFF
.	TRBD2	TRBV4-3	TRBJ2-2	TGCGCCAGCAGCCAAGTGCTAGCGGGAGGTCCAGGTGGGGAGCTGTTTTTT	CASSQVLAGGPGGELFF
.	TRBD2	TRBV18	TRBJ2-1	TGTGCCGGGCGCCCTAGCGGGCAGCTGAATGAGCAGTTCTTC	CAGRPSGQLNEQFF
.	.	TRBV28	TRBJ1-3	TGTGCCAGCGGCTCCCTAACAGGCTCTGGAAACACCATATATTTT	CASGSLTGSGNTIYF
.	TRBD1	TRBV7-2	TRBJ1-4	TGTGCCAGCAGCGCCCGGACAGGGGAGAATGAAAAACTGTTTTTT	CASSARTGENEKLFF
.	.	TRBV28	TRBJ2-3	TGTGCCAGCAGTTTTCAGGGGCGAGGTACAGATACGCAGTATTTT	CASSFQGRGTDTQYF
.	.	TRBV6-1	TRBJ2-3	TGTGCCAGCACACAAGTCGCAGATACGCAGTATTTT	CASTQVADTQYF
.	.	TRBV18	TRBJ2-5	TGTGCCAGCTCACCAGGGCCAATCCAAGAGACCCAGTACTTC	CASSPGPIQETQYF
.	.	TRBV7-8	TRBJ1-1	TGTGCCAGCAGCGTACAGGGAACCACCGAAGCTTTCTTT	CASSVQGTTEAFF
once	.	TRBV19	TRBJ1-5	TGTGCCAGTAGTCCTACCGGGGATAGCAATCAGCCCCAGCATTTT	CASSPTGDSNQPQHF
.	.	TRBV11-2	TRBJ2-7	TGTGCCAGCAGCGCGAGACTAGAAGCCTACGAGCAGTACTTC	CASSARLEAYEQYF
.	.	TRBV14	TRBJ1-2	TGTGCCAGCAGCGCCGGCAGGGCTTTTGGCTACACCTTC	CASSAGRAFGYTF
.	TRBD1	TRBV30	TRBJ1-5	TGTGCCTGGAGTGGGACAGGGTTAGGCAATCAGCCCCAGCATTTT	CAWSGTGLGNQPQHF
.	.	TRBV3-1/TRBV3-2	TRBJ2-2	TGTGCCAGCAGCCACCCTAGAAGTCTCGCCTATGGCGGGGAGCTGTTTTTT	CASSHPRSLAYGGELFF
.	TRBD2	TRBV5-1	TRBJ2-5	TGCGCCAGCAGCTTGCTCTCGGGACTAGCTGGTCGAGAGACCCAGTACTTC	CASSLLSGLAGRETQYF
.	TRBD1	TRBV6-5	TRBJ1-5	TGTGCCAGCAGCTTCGGGACAGGGAGGGATCAGCCCCAGCATTTT	CASSFGTGRDQPQHF
.	TRBD2	TRBV7-2	TRBJ2-7	TGTGCCAGCAGCTCCCGGCCGGGACTAGCGACCGAGCAGTACTTC	CASSSRPGLATEQYF
.	TRBD1	TRBV5-6	TRBJ1-2	TGTGCCAGCAGCTTGGTGGGACAGGGAACAATTAACTATGGCTACACCTTC	CASSLVGQGTINYGYTF
.	.	TRBV6-2/TRBV6-3	TRBJ1-6	TGTGCCAGCAGTTACTCTGGGGGGGAGGATTCACCCCTCCACTTT	CASSYSGGEDSPLHF
once	.	TRBV5-6	TRBJ1-2	TGTGCCAGCAGCTCCCTTTATTCAGGGGTGCATGGCTACACCTTC	CASSSLYSGVHGYTF
.	TRBD2	TRBV28	TRBJ2-7	TGTGCCAGCAGTACCCCTCTGGCGGGAGTCCACGAGCAGTACTTC	CASSTPLAGVHEQYF
.	TRBD1	TRBV18	TRBJ1-1	TGTGCCAGCTCAAGTGAGGGCAGGGGGGCTTTCTTT	CASSSEGRGAFF
few	.	TRBV10-3	TRBJ1-2	TGTGCCATCAGTGAGTTGTTCTTTGGCAGGGCCGGGCGAGGTAACTATGGCTACACCTTC	CAISELFFGRAGRGNYGYTF
.	TRBD2	TRBV7-8	TRBJ2-2	TGTGCCAGTCGGGCTAGCGGGGCGAACACCGGGGAGCTGTTTTTT	CASRASGANTGELFF